Presented here are 22 T cell receptor beta chains from one specimen sequenced in a study of blood T cell repertoires in COVID-19 (TCRdb year 2020). Library prep was done by the immunoSEQ multiplex PCR assay. This is the immuneACCESS table as TCRdb keeps it, with only in-frame sequences that have V and J called. A part of the clones is gone; compared with another copy, unresolved V genes explain less than half, and the rest is unexplained. For this sample the table gives hundreds of thousands of clones, of which approximately 85% were detected only once. 9.1% of the sample is held by the ten biggest clonotypes. What was sequenced was PBMCs or T cells enriched from blood (not recorded which). Every receptor here comes from a woman in her fifties or sixties with acute COVID-19.

The chain recombines TRBV9 with TRBJ2-6; 8 nucleotides line up with TRBD1. The CDR3 covers 19 residues. The germline V gene encodes CDR1 SGDLS and CDR2 YYNGEE. V was pared by 4 bases and J by 2 bases, with 14 bases of the junction left unmatched. The DNA for the CDR3 is TGTGCCAGCAGCCAAGAATTTGGACAGGGTATCGCTGGGGCCAACGTCCTGACTTTC. Translating gives CASSQEFGQGIAGANVLTF.

This clone appeared once. V is TRBV5-1 and J is TRBJ2-5; 7 bases map to TRBD2. V gave up 5 bases and J gave up 2 bases; unmatched junction bases: 6. This CDR3 spans 14 amino acids. Germline V gene sequence: CDR1 SGHRS, CDR2 YFSETQ. CDR3 residues: CASRGGTVQETQYF. DNA for the CDR3: TGCGCCAGCAGGGGAGGGACGGTTCAAGAGACCCAGTACTTC. Full variable domain (remainder filled in from reference TRBV5-1 and TRBJ2-5): KAGVTQTPRYLIKTRGQQVTLSCSPISGHRSVSWYQQTPGQGLQFLFEYFSETQRNKGNFPGRFSGRQFSNSRSEMNVSTLELGDSALYLCASRGGTVQETQYFGPGTRLLVL.

This clone has only one observation. The chain recombines TRBV2 with TRBJ2-5; 8 bases fit TRBD1. J gave up 4 bases and V 8 bases, and 6 bases lay outside the gene matches. The CDR3 sequence is 13 residues long. Germline CDR1 and CDR2: SNHLY and FYNNEI. DNA of the CDR3: TGTGCCAGCTCTAAACAGGGGGGAGAGACCCAGTACTTC. Translation: CASSKQGGETQYF.

In this sample, this clone turned up a few times. This sequence joins TRBV5-1 and TRBJ1-2, with D tentatively TRBD1 (6 bases). The CDR3 has 13 residues. Trimming shortened V by 0 bases and J by 5 bases, and 8 bases separated the two germline ends. CDR1 is SGHRS, CDR2 YFSETQ, per germline. DNA of the CDR3: TGCGCCAGCAGCTTGGGGGGACAATATGGCTACACCTTC. Encoded protein: CASSLGGQYGYTF.

J is TRBJ2-4 and V is TRBV6-5, with TRBD2 as a possible D gene (7 bases). Germline CDR1 MNHEY, CDR2 SVGAGI. The V and J ends lost 6 bases and 6 bases respectively, with 18 bases between them. There are 15 residues in the CDR3. The CDR3 protein is CASRNQGGAGNIQYF. DNA of the CDR3: TGTGCCAGCAGGAACCAAGGGGGGGCCGGAAACATTCAGTACTTC.

The gene calls are TRBV12-5 and TRBJ1-1, with D possibly being TRBD1 (5 bases). Germline V gives CDR1 LGHNT, CDR2 FRNRAP. Trimming stripped 4 bases from V and 10 bases from J, with 19 bases between. The CDR3 is 14 residues long. The CDR3 DNA is TGTGCTAGTGGTTCCCGGGGGATAACCGACGGAGCTTTCTTT. Amino acid sequence: CASGSRGITDGAFF.

The rearrangement links TRBV7-3 to TRBJ1-5; D might be TRBD1 (5 bases). V lost 2 bases to trimming and J lost 7 bases, with 9 bases between them. The CDR3 totals 13 residues. Germline V gene data show CDR1 as SGHTA and CDR2 as FQGTGA. The CDR3 region is CASSLDGGQPQHF. The CDR3 DNA sequence: TGTGCCAGCAGCTTAGACGGGGGACAGCCCCAGCATTTT.

The genes are TRBV19 and TRBJ1-2; D remains unclear. V lost 6 bases, J lost 0 bases, and 11 bases lay in between. CDR3 length: 14 residues. CDR1 is LNHDA, CDR2 SQIVND, per germline (reference sequence). This CDR3 reads CASSPIGANYGYTF. The DNA for the CDR3 is TGTGCCAGTAGCCCTATTGGAGCTAACTATGGCTACACCTTC.

The rearrangement uses TRBV24-1 and TRBJ2-3; 7 bases fit TRBD1. Looked up from germline, CDR1 is KGHDR and CDR2 is SFDVKD. V dropped 4 bases and J dropped 2; count of bases not matched to a gene: 8. This CDR3 region has 16 residues. The CDR3 reads CATSDSRGSVTDTQYF. CDR3 DNA sequence: TGTGCCACCAGTGACTCCAGGGGGTCTGTCACAGATACGCAGTATTTT.

The rearrangement joins TRBV6-6 to TRBJ1-4; 7 bases are a match to TRBD1. Germline V gene sequence: CDR1 MNHNY, CDR2 SVGAGI (reference sequence). The V gene end was trimmed by 6 bases and the J gene end by 13 bases; junction bases not matched to a gene: 8. The CDR3 length is 12 residues. CDR3 region: CASSPGQSGLFF. CDR3 sequence (DNA): TGTGCCAGCAGCCCGGGACAGTCGGGACTGTTTTTT.

The V call is TRBV7-8, the J call TRBJ1-1, with D maybe TRBD1 (5 bases). The CDR3 has 15 residues. V was clipped by 5 bases and J by 1 base, with 14 bases between them. Germline values: CDR1 SGHVS, CDR2 FQNEAQ. CDR3 in DNA: TGTGCCAGCAGCCCCCGGACACGGAGGAACACTGAAGCTTTCTTT. Amino acid sequence: CASSPRTRRNTEAFF.

This clone was recorded once. The chain has TRBV7-2 and TRBJ2-2; D perhaps matches TRBD1 (6 bases). Per germline, CDR1 SGHTA and CDR2 FQGNSA. This CDR3 region has 14 residues. V was pared by 5 bases and J by 4 bases, with 11 bases between. CDR3 DNA: TGTGCCAGCAGCCGGGACACCAGCACCGGGGAGCTGTTTTTT. Its translation is CASSRDTSTGELFF.

The chain links TRBV10-3 to TRBJ1-1; D may be TRBD1 (6 bases). The V end lost 10 bases, the J end lost 8 bases, and 20 bases lay between the germline ends. From germline, CDR1 is ENHRY and CDR2 SYGVKD. The CDR3 covers 13 residues. The DNA of the CDR3 is TGTGCCAACGGAGCAGGGGCCTTTTCAGAAGCTTTCTTT. It is translated as CANGAGAFSEAFF.

This rearrangement joins TRBV30 to TRBJ1-2; D is possibly TRBD1 (6 bases). This CDR3 comprises 13 residues. The germline gives CDR1 GTSNPN, CDR2 SVGIG (reference sequence). Deletions cut 5 bases from V and 0 bases from J, with 10 bases between. The DNA of the CDR3 is TGTGCCTGGGAGGGGGGGACTAACTATGGCTACACCTTC. Protein: CAWEGGTNYGYTF.

The gene calls are TRBV11-1 and TRBJ1-1; D unclear. V gave up 3 bases and J gave up 1 base, with 9 bases separating them. The CDR3 consists of 14 residues. The germline V gene encodes CDR1 SGHAT and CDR2 FQDESV (reference sequence). CDR3: CASSFFTQNTEAFF. DNA of the CDR3: TGTGCCAGCAGCTTTTTTACACAGAACACTGAAGCTTTCTTT.

There are a few counts of this clone. The V call is TRBV21-1, the J call TRBJ1-1; TRBD1 reflects the table's D call only, with no check against the DNA. TRBV21-1 is termed a pseudogene. The CDR3 contains 15 residues. The CDR3 here is CASSKEARGSTEAFF. The CDR3 DNA is TGTGCCAGCAGCAAAGAAGCCAGGGGAAGCACTGAAGCTTTCTTT.

In this sample, this clone turned up many times. The chain employs TRBV5-1 and TRBJ2-5; 7 positions match TRBD1. The J segment lost 5 bases and the V segment lost 1 base, leaving 8 bases of the junction unmatched. Per the germline V gene, CDR1 is SGHRS and CDR2 is YFSETQ. This CDR3 is built from 15 residues. The CDR3 coding sequence is TGCGCCAGCAGCTTGAATGGAGACAGGGTGGAGACCCAGTACTTC. Protein: CASSLNGDRVETQYF. Complete variable domain (other parts from reference TRBV5-1 and TRBJ2-5): KAGVTQTPRYLIKTRGQQVTLSCSPISGHRSVSWYQQTPGQGLQFLFEYFSETQRNKGNFPGRFSGRQFSNSRSEMNVSTLELGDSALYLCASSLNGDRVETQYFGPGTRLLVL.

The genes are TRBV6-5 and TRBJ2-2; D remains ambiguous. V was trimmed by 2 bases and J by 5 bases, leaving 9 bases between them. The CDR3 is made up of 14 amino acids. Germline V gene lookup returns CDR1 MNHEY and CDR2 SVGAGI. The CDR3 DNA reads as TGTGCCAGCAGTTACCAACAAAGAACCGGGGAGCTGTTTTTT. Translated: CASSYQQRTGELFF.

This clone showed up many times. The chain recombines TRBV19 with TRBJ1-5, with TRBD1 identical over 7 bases. J gave up 7 bases and V 9 bases, and 9 bases lay outside the gene matches. CDR1 and CDR2 (germline): LNHDA, SQIVND (reference sequence). The CDR3 runs 13 residues. The CDR3 DNA is TGTGCCAGCGCCAGACAGGGAGAGCAGCCCCAGCATTTT. It is translated as CASARQGEQPQHF.

The chain carries TRBV29-1 and TRBJ1-2; 8 nucleotides align to TRBD1. V gave up 6 bases and J gave up 5 bases; unmatched junction bases: 8. CDR3 length equals 13 residues. The germline V gene has CDR1 SQVTM and CDR2 ANQGSEA. The CDR3 sequence is CSVSGTGDYGYTF. CDR3 nucleotide sequence: TGCAGCGTGTCCGGGACAGGAGATTATGGCTACACCTTC. The complete variable domain, with remaining parts taken from reference TRBV29-1 and TRBJ1-2, reads SAVISQKPSRDICQRGTSLTIQCQVDSQVTMMFWYRQQPGQSLTLIATANQGSEATYESGFVIDKFPISRPNLTFSTLTVSNMSPEDSSIYLCSVSGTGDYGYTFGSGTRLTVV.

This chain uses TRBV19 with TRBJ2-5, with 9 bases lining up with TRBD1. CDR3 size: 16 residues. CDR1 and CDR2 from the germline V gene are LNHDA and SQIVND (reference sequence). Losses at the gene ends were 5 bases for V and 1 base for J; bases not matched to a gene: 8. CDR3 amino acids: CASSVGQGLFQETQYF. CDR3 DNA sequence: TGTGCCAGTAGTGTCGGACAGGGGCTATTCCAAGAGACCCAGTACTTC.

The chain couples TRBV18 to TRBJ1-4; D might be TRBD1 (5 bases). The CDR3 runs 15 residues. Germline V gives CDR1 KGHSH, CDR2 LQKENI. Trimming took 0 bases from V and 4 from J, leaving 9 bases between them. The CDR3, as DNA: TGTGCCAGCTCACCACCGGGGCGCCTTAATGAAAAACTGTTTTTT. Its protein is CASSPPGRLNEKLFF.